This TCR beta chain originates from a study of T cell repertoires in cytomegalovirus infection. In TCRdb, the reads were re-called with MiXCR into one record per CDR3 protein. The sample contains about 89,000 distinct CDR3 sequences, roughly 29% of which appear only once. V gave up 3 bases and J gave up 1 base, with 20 bases separating them. There are 18 residues in the CDR3. This clonotype turned up a few times. Its antigen remains unknown. The rearrangement links TRBV12-3 or TRBV12-4 to TRBJ2-3; D is possibly TRBD1 (6 bases). The sequencing used CD8+ T cells from cultured PBMCs, collected from culture after CMV antigen stimulation. This clonotype was obtained from a human donor in good health (CMV status not recorded). Some clones in this sample may be carry-over from other donors' samples. CDR3 region: CASSFFTPQGIGTDTQYF. The CDR3 nucleotides read TGTGCCAGCAGTTTCTTCACTCCCCAGGGGATCGGCACAGATACGCAGTATTTT.